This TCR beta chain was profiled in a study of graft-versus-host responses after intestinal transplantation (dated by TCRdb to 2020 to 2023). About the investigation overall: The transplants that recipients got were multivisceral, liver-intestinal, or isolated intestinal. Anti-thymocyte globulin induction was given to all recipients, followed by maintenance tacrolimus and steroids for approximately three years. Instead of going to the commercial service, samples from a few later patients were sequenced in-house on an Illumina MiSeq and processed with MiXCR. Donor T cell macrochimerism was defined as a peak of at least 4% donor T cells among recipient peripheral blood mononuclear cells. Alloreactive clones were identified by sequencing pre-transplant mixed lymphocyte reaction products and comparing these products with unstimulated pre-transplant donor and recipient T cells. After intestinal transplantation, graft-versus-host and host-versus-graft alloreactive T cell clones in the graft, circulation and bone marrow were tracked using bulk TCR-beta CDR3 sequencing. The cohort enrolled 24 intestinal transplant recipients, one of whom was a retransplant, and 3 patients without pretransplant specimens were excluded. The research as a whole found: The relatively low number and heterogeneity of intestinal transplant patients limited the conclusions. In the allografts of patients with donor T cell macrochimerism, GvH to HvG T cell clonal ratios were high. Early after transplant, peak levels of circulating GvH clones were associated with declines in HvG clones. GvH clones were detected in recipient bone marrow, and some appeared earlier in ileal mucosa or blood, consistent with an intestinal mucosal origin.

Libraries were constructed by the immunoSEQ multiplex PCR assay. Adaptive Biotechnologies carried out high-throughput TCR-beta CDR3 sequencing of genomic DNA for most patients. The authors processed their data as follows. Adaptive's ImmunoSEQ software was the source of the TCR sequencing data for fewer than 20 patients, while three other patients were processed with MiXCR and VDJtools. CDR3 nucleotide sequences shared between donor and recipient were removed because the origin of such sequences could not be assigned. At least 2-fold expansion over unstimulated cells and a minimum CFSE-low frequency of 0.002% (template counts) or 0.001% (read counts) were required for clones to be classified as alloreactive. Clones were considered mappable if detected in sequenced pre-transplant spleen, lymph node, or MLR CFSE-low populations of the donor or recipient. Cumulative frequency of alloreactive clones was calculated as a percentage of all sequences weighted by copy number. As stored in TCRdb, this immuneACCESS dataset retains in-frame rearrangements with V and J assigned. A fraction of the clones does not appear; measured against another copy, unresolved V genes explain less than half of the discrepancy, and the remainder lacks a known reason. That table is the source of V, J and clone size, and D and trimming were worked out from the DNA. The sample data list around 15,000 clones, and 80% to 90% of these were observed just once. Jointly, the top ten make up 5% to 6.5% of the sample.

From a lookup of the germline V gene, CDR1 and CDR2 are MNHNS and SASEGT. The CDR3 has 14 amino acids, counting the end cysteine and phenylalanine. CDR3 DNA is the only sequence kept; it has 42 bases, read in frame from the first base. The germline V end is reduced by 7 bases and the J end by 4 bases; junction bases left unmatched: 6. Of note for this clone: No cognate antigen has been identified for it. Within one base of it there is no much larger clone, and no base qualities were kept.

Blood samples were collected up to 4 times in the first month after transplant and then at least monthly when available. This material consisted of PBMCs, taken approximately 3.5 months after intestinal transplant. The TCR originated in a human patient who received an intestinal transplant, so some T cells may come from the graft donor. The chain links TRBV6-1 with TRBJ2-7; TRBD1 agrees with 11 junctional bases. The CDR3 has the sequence CASNPGQGVYEQYF. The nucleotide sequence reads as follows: TGTGCCAGCAATCCGGGACAGGGGGTGTACGAGCAGTACTTC.